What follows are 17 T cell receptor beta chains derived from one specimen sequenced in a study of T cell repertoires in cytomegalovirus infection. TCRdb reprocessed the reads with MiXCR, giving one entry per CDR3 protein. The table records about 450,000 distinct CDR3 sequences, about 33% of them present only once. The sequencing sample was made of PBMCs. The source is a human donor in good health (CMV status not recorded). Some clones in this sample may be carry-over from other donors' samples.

CDR3 DNA sequence: TGCGCCAGCAGCCAATCTTCGTCGGGGACTAGCGGCACAGATACGCAGTATTTT. Its protein is CASSQSSSGTSGTDTQYF. The chain employs TRBV4-1 and TRBJ2-3; 10 bases align to TRBD2. The CDR3 is 18 residues long. The V gene's germline CDR1 is MGHRA and CDR2 YSYEKL. Trimming took 2 bases from V and 1 from J; bases not matched to a gene: 9.

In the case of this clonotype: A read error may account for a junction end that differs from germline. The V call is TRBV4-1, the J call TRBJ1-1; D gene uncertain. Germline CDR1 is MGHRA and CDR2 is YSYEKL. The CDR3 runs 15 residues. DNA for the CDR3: TGCGACAGCAGCCAAGAACTCCGAGGTAATTCTGAAGCTTTCTTT. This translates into CDSSQELRGNSEAFF.

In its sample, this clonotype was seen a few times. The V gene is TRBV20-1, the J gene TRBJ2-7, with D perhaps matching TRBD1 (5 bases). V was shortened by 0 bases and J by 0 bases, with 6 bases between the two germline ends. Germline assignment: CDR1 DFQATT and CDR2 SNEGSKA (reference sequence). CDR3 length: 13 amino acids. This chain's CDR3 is CSARDTGSYEQYF. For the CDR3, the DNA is TGCAGTGCTAGAGATACAGGCTCCTACGAGCAGTACTTC.

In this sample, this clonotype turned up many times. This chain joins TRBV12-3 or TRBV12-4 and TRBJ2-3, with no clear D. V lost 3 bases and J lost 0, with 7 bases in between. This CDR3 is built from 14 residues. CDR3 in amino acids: CASSFGPSTDTQYF. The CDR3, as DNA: TGTGCCAGCAGTTTCGGGCCTAGCACAGATACGCAGTATTTT.

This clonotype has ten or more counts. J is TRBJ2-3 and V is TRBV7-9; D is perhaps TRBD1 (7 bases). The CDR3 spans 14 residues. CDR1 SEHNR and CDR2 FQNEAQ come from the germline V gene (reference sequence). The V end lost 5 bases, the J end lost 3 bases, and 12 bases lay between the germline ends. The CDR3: CASSPQGGTDTQYF. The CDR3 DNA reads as TGTGCCAGCAGCCCCCAGGGGGGAACAGATACGCAGTATTTT.

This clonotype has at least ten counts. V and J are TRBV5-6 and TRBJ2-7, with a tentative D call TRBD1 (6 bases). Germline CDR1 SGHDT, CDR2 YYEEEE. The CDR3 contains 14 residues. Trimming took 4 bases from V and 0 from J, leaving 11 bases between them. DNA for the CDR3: TGTGCCAGCAGCCTCGGGACACCCTCCTACGAGCAGTACTTC. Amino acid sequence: CASSLGTPSYEQYF.

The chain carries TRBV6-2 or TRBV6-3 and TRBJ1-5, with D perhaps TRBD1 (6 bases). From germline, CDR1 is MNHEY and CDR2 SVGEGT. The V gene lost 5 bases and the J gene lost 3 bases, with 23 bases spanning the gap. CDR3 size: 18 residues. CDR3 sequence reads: CASSKHYPADRSNQPQHF. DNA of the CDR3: TGTGCCAGCAGTAAACATTACCCCGCCGACAGGTCCAATCAGCCCCAGCATTTT.

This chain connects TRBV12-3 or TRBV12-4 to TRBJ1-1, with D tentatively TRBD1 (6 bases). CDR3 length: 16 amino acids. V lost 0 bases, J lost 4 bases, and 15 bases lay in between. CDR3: CASSLAFSHRATEAFF. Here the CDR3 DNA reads TGTGCCAGCAGTTTAGCGTTCTCTCACAGGGCCACTGAAGCTTTCTTT.

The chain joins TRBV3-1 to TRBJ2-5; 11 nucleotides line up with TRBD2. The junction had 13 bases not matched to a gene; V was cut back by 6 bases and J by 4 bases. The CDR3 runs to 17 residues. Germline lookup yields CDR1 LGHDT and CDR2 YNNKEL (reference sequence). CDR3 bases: TGTGCCAGCAGAGGGACTAGCGGCCGACCGGGGGGAGAGACCCAGTACTTC. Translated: CASRGTSGRPGGETQYF.

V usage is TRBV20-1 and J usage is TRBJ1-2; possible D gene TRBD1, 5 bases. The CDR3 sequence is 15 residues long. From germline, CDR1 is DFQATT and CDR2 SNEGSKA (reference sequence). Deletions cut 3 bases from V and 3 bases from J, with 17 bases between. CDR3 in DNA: TGCAGTGCTAGTCATGAAGGGGATCTAGACTATGGCTACACCTTC. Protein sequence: CSASHEGDLDYGYTF.

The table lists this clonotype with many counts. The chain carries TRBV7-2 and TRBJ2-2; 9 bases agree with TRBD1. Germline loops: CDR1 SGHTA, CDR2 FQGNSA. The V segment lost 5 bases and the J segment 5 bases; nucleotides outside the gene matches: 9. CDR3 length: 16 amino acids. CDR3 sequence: CASSTRTGEVTGELFF. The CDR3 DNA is TGTGCCAGCAGCACTCGGACAGGGGAAGTAACCGGGGAGCTGTTTTTT.

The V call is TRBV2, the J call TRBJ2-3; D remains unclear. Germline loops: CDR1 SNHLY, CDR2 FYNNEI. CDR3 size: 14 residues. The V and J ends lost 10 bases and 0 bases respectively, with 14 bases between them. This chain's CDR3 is CATQWDRSTDTQYF. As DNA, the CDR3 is TGTGCCACCCAGTGGGATAGAAGCACAGATACGCAGTATTTT.

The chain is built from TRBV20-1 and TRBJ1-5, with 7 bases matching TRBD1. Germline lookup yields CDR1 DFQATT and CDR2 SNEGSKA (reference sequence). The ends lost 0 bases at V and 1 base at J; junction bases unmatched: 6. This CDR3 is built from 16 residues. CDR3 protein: CSARDPGTASNQPQHF. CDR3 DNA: TGCAGTGCTAGAGATCCGGGGACAGCAAGCAATCAGCCCCAGCATTTT.

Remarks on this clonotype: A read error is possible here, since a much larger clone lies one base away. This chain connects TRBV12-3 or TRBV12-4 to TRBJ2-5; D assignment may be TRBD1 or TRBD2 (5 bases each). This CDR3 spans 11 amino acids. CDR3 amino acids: CASSVVGTHYF. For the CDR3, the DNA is TGTGCCAGCAGTGTCGTCGGGACCCATTACTTC.

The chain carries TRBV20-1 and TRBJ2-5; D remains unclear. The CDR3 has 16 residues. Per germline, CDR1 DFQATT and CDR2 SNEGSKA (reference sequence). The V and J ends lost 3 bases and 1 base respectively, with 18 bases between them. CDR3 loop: CSARLSQKLSQETQYF. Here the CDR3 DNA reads TGCAGTGCTAGGCTCTCCCAGAAGCTTTCCCAAGAGACCCAGTACTTC.

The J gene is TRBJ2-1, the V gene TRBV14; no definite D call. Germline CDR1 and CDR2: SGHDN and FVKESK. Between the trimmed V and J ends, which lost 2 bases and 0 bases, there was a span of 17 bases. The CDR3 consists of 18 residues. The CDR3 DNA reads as TGTGCCAGCAGCCAACTAACCCCTACCGGAAGCTCCTACAATGAGCAGTTCTTC. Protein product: CASSQLTPTGSSYNEQFF.

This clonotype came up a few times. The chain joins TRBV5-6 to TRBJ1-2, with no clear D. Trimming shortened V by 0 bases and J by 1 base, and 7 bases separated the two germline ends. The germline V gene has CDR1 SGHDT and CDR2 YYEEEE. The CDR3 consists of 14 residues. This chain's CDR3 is CASSLADRNYGYTF. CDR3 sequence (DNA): TGTGCCAGCAGCTTGGCAGACCGTAACTATGGCTACACCTTC.